This T cell receptor beta chain was profiled in a study of CD8+ T cells in alopecia areata. On this clone itself: As yet, its antigen is unknown.

Notes on the study in general: During tofacitinib treatment, many expanded lesional clones remained in scalp and blood.

Indicated treatment: oral pan-JAK inhibitor, 5-10 mg twice daily. Sorted populations comprised CD4+ and CD8+ T cells obtained from PBMCs. Trimming at V came to 3 bases and at J to 1 base, leaving 8 bases not matched to a gene. This CDR3 has 17 residues. Germline V gives CDR1 SEHNR, CDR2 FQNEAQ (reference sequence). Reverse transcription of extracted RNA yielded cDNA, which provided the sequencing template. The repertoire was sequenced with immunoSEQ multiplex PCR; TCRdb's copy has only in-frame clones and lacks some. The sample carries about 150,000 clones, less than 70% recorded once. The sequence was obtained from a human donor with alopecia areata. The gene calls are TRBV7-9 and TRBJ2-2, with 7 bases aligning to TRBD1. Sequenced here: CD8+ T cells sorted from blood, sampled at week 4, from a patient treated with tofacitinib. The CDR3 is CASSFLERQGNTGELFF. The CDR3 DNA sequence: TGTGCCAGCAGCTTCCTAGAAAGACAGGGGAACACCGGGGAGCTGTTTTTT.